This record looks at one TCR beta chain sequence and its context. The specificity of this receptor is unknown. No much larger clone is present one base from it, and per-base qualities are unavailable. The source of the sample is a study of cytomegalovirus exposure and HLA in healthy donors listed by TCRdb under 2017. Regarding the research as a whole: According to an earlier analysis of 550 to 700 of the donors, some 170 million T cells yielded 117 million unique TCR beta sequences and about 300 Gb of sequence data. An early release that covered more than 550 HLA-typed donors contained approximately 300 gigabases of sequencing data and around 80 million unique TCR sequences. The genetic ancestry cluster associated with self-reported Caucasian donors included approximately 85% of the 398 genotyped donors. The study was designed to test whether signatures of past pathogen exposure could be identified by cataloging public T cell receptors. Using immunosequencing, the study profiled T cell repertoires from around 680 subjects and related those repertoires to cytomegalovirus serostatus. Along with the approximately 620-subject first cohort, a separate validation cohort of over 90 different subjects was used. High-throughput TCR immunosequencing, statistical association of individual TCRs with disease status, and machine learning were combined to predict cytomegalovirus infection status. In a later analysis, previously published TCR beta repertoires from roughly 710 donors were re-analyzed and high-resolution HLA genotyping was added so that TCR occurrence patterns could be studied. In the later analysis, no new phenotypic data were used to find candidate immune exposures; instead, reliance was placed on TCR beta sequences and their occurrence across donors. To decide whether each TCR beta V gene segment behaved as functional or pseudogenic, an earlier analysis of nearly 600 of the donors relied on high-throughput TCR beta sequencing. Alongside the repertoire data, information on donor age, sex, ethnicity and CMV serostatus was compiled. A later genetic analysis used genome-wide SNP genotypes for about 65% of the roughly 700 donors, treating that subset as a discovery cohort. All discovery cohort repertoires had been generated using a single sequencing platform. HLA typing covered class I and class II loci at four-digit resolution. Typing coverage varied by locus: 629-630 donors for A, B, C, DRB1 and DQB1; approximately 500 for DQA1; more than 600 for DPA1; roughly 450 for DPB1. Because of strong linkage in the cohort, roughly five DR-DQ haplotypes were treated as single units for association and clustering. Among about 400 genotyped donors of the cohort, an average of around 250,000 unique TCR beta nucleotide sequences was sequenced per donor, of which about 20% were non-productive. Overall study outcomes, separate from this receptor: The authors suggested that the approach could potentially be extended to other disease states and immunological phenotypes. An association between a missense DCLRE1C variant and V-gene and J-gene trimming of TCR beta chains was found in a later genetic analysis and replicated in an independent cohort. This cohort had only TCR beta chains sequenced, and the lack of alpha or paired-chain data limited which features could be detected. According to a later analysis, most CMV-associated TCR beta chains appeared to be HLA-restricted, and the HLA associations seemed to be driven largely by CMV exposure. Linkage disequilibrium might explain the correlated functional status among segregating V segments, but an unknown experimental factor could not be excluded. In a later analysis, the rate of TCR association differed among HLA loci, with DRB1 alleles having the most associated TCRs and HLA-C alleles having the fewest. In a later analysis, several top co-occurrence clusters were reported to appear linked to parvovirus B19, influenza, CMV and Epstein-Barr virus. Specific HLA alleles were associated with 15,000 to 20,000 TCR beta sequences at a false discovery rate of 0.05 in a later analysis. The presence/absence analyses assumed that sequencing depth was roughly uniform across donors, and that assumption may not be true. Because HLA typing was missing for some donors at each locus, association tests included only the typed subset. While some public TCRs were present in many individuals, most TCR sequences turned up only very rarely across donors. In a later analysis, HLA-associated TCR beta chains were found to be more clonally expanded and to have lower generation probabilities than equally common non-associated chains. According to a later genetic analysis, donors in an Asian-associated ancestry cluster had fewer N-insertions in productive TCRs than the approximately 710-donor mean. Fewer than 20 rarely observed V segments, including chromosome 9 orphons, were excluded from the earlier analysis of about 500 of the donors because counts were too low. Some IMGT-functional V segments, including TRBV6-2 and TRBV6-3, could not be told apart with the 87-base-pair reads, so those segments were excluded. A few of the identified cytomegalovirus-associated TCR beta chains were confirmed in vitro to be specific for cytomegalovirus antigens. A total of fewer than 200 TCR beta chains were listed by the study as associated with cytomegalovirus. Strong co-occurrence of HLA alleles, especially DR and DQ, made assigning TCR associations to individual alleles difficult. A group of highly shared sequence variants was considered likely to be a technical artifact of the sequencing pipeline. A further reported finding was that TCR beta sequences accurately predicted the HLA-A and HLA-B alleles for most subjects in the first cohort. Immune exposure information for the cohort was limited to CMV serostatus. In both the original and validation cohorts, the classifier was reported to diagnose cytomegalovirus status with high specificity and sensitivity. In an earlier analysis of fewer than 750 of the donors, most TCR beta V segments were observed in productive rearrangements about 90% or about 30% of the time, broadly matching IMGT annotations.

CDR1 and CDR2, per the germline V gene, are MGHRA and YSYEKL. V trim: 4 bases; J trim: 0 bases; unmatched bases: 13. The CDR3, from cysteine to phenylalanine, totals 18 residues. Of all the DNA, just the CDR3 is kept, 54 bases in frame from base 1. Libraries were prepared through the immunoSEQ multiplex PCR assay. The multiplex PCR relied on a mix of 60 forward primers for TCR Vbeta segments and 13 reverse primers for TCR Jbeta segments. Amplification of the CDR3 region of rearranged TCR beta genes was performed with a multiplex PCR assay on genomic DNA. Amplified TCR beta libraries were sequenced as 87-base-pair reads on the Illumina HiSeq System. The source study handled its data this way. A later analysis counted tens of millions of unique TCR beta chains across the 650 to 800 repertoires, and roughly 11 million of these chains were shared by at least two donors. A nearest-neighbor algorithm error-corrected the raw reads and collapsed the reads into unique sequences, merging closely related sequences to remove PCR and sequencing errors. V, D and J gene segments were assigned by aligning CDR3 sequences to IMGT reference sequences. For a sequence to be retained, a match of at least six nucleotides was required to both a V gene segment and a J gene segment. A rearrangement counted as productive if the CDR3 had no stop codons and remained in frame with V and J, and every other rearrangement counted as non-productive. CDR3 was defined by IMGT convention, running from the second conserved V-encoded cysteine to the conserved J-encoded phenylalanine. Sequences without an unambiguous match to a single V gene segment were excluded from the earlier analysis of several hundred of the donors. In an earlier analysis of about 590 of the donors, a V segment was called functional when productive rearrangements were above 56.7%, and segregating when the standard deviation between donors exceeded 5%. A statistical classification framework was built to diagnose cytomegalovirus status from the catalog of TCR beta chain sequences. In a later analysis, TCR nucleotide sequences were compared against IMGT/GENE-DB human TR gene sequences so that V and J genes could be assigned. The TCRdist pipeline was used in a later analysis to assign CDR3 sequences and most-parsimonious VDJ recombination scenarios. In a later analysis, every TCR beta chain was defined by the combination of its CDR3 amino acid sequence and its V-gene family, and reads without a unique V-gene family were dropped. To address suspected cross-contamination and a sequencing artifact, a later analysis removed approximately 600 highly shared, low-generation-probability nucleotide sequences. In a later analysis, a clonal expansion index for each public chain was calculated from normalized within-repertoire ranks of inferred template counts. In a later analysis, generation probabilities were computed with a VDJ recombination model fitted to out-of-frame rearrangements, and the resulting probabilities were checked against IGoR. In a later analysis, hypergeometric tests were used to score TCR-TCR, TCR-HLA and TCR-CMV co-occurrence, with a repertoire-size bias correction applied to TCR pairs. A later analysis estimated false discovery rates by permuting HLA or CMV assignments 20 times. A later analysis grouped co-occurring TCRs with DBSCAN, adding TCRdist sequence similarity when clustering within HLA-allele-positive subsets. For co-occurrence clustering, repertoires with fewer than 30,000 or more than 120,000 public chains were excluded, along with roughly 5 repertoires with anomalous nucleotide sharing. TCRdb provides this immuneACCESS table in a form limited to in-frame rearrangements. Some clones are lacking; in checked studies, under half of them reflect an unresolved V gene, and why the rest are absent is not known. Clonal size and the V and J genes are those of that table, whereas D and trimming came from the DNA. This sample comprises roughly 150,000 clones, roughly 80% of them detected only once. Approximately 1.1% of the sample is held by the ten biggest clonotypes.

The cohort comprised around 700 healthy bone marrow donors. Cohort members were all nominally healthy when sampled, although unrecorded immune exposures were likely present. The donor was CMV seronegative and belonged to the group of 350 or so seronegative cohort members. Every donor gave a peripheral blood sample, and the peripheral blood mononuclear cells from that sample were used for TCR beta sequencing. Genomic DNA extraction from the blood cell samples was performed with the Qiagen DNeasy Blood Extraction Kit. The sequencing input was PBMCs. The sequence links TRBV4-1 to TRBJ2-3; 7 central bases correspond to TRBD1. This sequence originates from a female donor in good health and CMV-seronegative. The nucleotide sequence reads as follows: TGCGCCAGCAGCCCCGACAGGGTATTGACTTCTAGCACAGATACGCAGTATTTT. It is translated as CASSPDRVLTSSTDTQYF.